This T cell receptor beta chain came from a study of identical twins. Findings of the study overall: Beta clonotypes that were abundant in cord blood contained fewer insertions, a pattern absent from memory repertoires. It was possible that invariant MAIT and iNKT cells partly confounded the zero-insertion analyses. Instead of following the same donors, the conclusions were based on cross-sectional statistical analysis.

TCRdb called the 5' RACE reads again in MiXCR, with one record for every CDR3 protein. The table shows roughly 150,000 distinct CDR3 sequences, with roughly 3.5% occurring only once. This clonotype came up many times. The antigen is undetermined. The CDR3 totals 12 residues. Germline CDR1 reads SGHVS; CDR2 reads FNYEAQ. V was trimmed by 3 bases and J by 7 bases, leaving 6 bases between them. This chain links TRBV7-6 with TRBJ2-2, with a possible D match to TRBD2 (5 bases). Sequencing was performed on memory T cells sorted from blood. The sequence derives from a man aged 18 to 35 in good health. CDR3 sequence: CASSFGSGELFF. The CDR3 bases are TGTGCCAGCAGCTTTGGGAGCGGGGAGCTGTTTTTT.